This is a list of T cell receptor beta chains from one sample in a study of blood T cells in healthy people across ages. TCRdb ran MiXCR on the 5' RACE reads and lists one entry per CDR3 protein. The data hold about 1,600,000 distinct CDR3 sequences, with about 40% observed a single time. The sequencing sample was made of blood. These receptors originate from a woman between 18 and 29 years old in good health. Each CDR3 is given without its conserved first and last residue. The D gene is left open where the match is weak.

d_gene: NA
v_gene: TRBV20-1
j_gene: TRBJ2-3
CDR3aa: SAREAGHFTDTQY

d_gene: NA
v_gene: TRBV6-1
j_gene: TRBJ2-1
CDR3aa: ASSTTIPGEQF

d_gene: NA
v_gene: TRBV12-3/TRBV12-4
j_gene: TRBJ1-1
CDR3aa: ASTGSAYTQNTEAF

d_gene: TRBD2
v_gene: TRBV20-1
j_gene: TRBJ2-1
CDR3aa: SAPDRLAGPPGDEQF

d_gene: NA
v_gene: TRBV7-6
j_gene: TRBJ2-5
CDR3aa: ASTNRRGTQETQY

d_gene: NA
v_gene: TRBV5-8
j_gene: TRBJ2-1
CDR3aa: ASSRRSYNEQF

d_gene: NA
v_gene: TRBV12-3/TRBV12-4
j_gene: TRBJ1-2
CDR3aa: ASRRGNNYGYT

d_gene: NA
v_gene: TRBV12-3/TRBV12-4
j_gene: TRBJ2-1
CDR3aa: ASSLVSVQF

d_gene: NA
v_gene: TRBV2
j_gene: TRBJ2-3
CDR3aa: ASSEGLAENTDTQY

d_gene: NA
v_gene: TRBV7-9
j_gene: TRBJ2-7
CDR3aa: ASSPPGDHIPYEQY

d_gene: TRBD2
v_gene: TRBV6-1
j_gene: TRBJ2-5
CDR3aa: ASSEGILGGGGQETQY

d_gene: NA
v_gene: TRBV18
j_gene: TRBJ1-2
CDR3aa: ASPSGQGGYT

d_gene: NA
v_gene: TRBV4-1
j_gene: TRBJ1-1
CDR3aa: ASSQPASMGYTEAF

d_gene: NA
v_gene: TRBV9
j_gene: TRBJ2-2
CDR3aa: ASSVGDLLPNTGELF

d_gene: TRBD2
v_gene: TRBV7-8
j_gene: TRBJ2-1
CDR3aa: ASSPQAGLAGSYNEQF

d_gene: TRBD2
v_gene: TRBV5-1
j_gene: TRBJ2-1
CDR3aa: ASSLGGAMIYNEQF

d_gene: TRBD2
v_gene: TRBV10-3
j_gene: TRBJ2-5
CDR3aa: AISESGGGVQETQY

d_gene: TRBD1
v_gene: TRBV7-2
j_gene: TRBJ1-2
CDR3aa: ASSLPGQFYGYT

d_gene: NA
v_gene: TRBV12-3/TRBV12-4
j_gene: TRBJ2-1
CDR3aa: ASSETPGRYEQF

d_gene: TRBD2
v_gene: TRBV2
j_gene: TRBJ2-3
CDR3aa: ASSEAGLATQY

d_gene: TRBD2
v_gene: TRBV20-1
j_gene: TRBJ2-3
CDR3aa: SASGTSGTDTQY

d_gene: NA
v_gene: TRBV11-2
j_gene: TRBJ2-6
CDR3aa: ASSAALVLAGSGADVLT

d_gene: TRBD1
v_gene: TRBV25-1
j_gene: TRBJ1-2
CDR3aa: ASSEPGQTSYGYT

d_gene: NA
v_gene: TRBV18
j_gene: TRBJ1-2
CDR3aa: ASSPGRESPIGYT

d_gene: NA
v_gene: TRBV6-1
j_gene: TRBJ1-2
CDR3aa: ASSLVEVNYGYT

d_gene: NA
v_gene: TRBV25-1
j_gene: TRBJ1-1
CDR3aa: ASSEGGRVEAEAF

d_gene: TRBD2
v_gene: TRBV12-3/TRBV12-4
j_gene: TRBJ2-5
CDR3aa: ASSLMSSGAETQY

d_gene: TRBD1
v_gene: TRBV4-1
j_gene: TRBJ1-4
CDR3aa: ASSRNRQGTNEKLF

d_gene: NA
v_gene: TRBV5-1
j_gene: TRBJ2-7
CDR3aa: ASGLGPGEQY

d_gene: TRBD2
v_gene: TRBV12-5
j_gene: NA
CDR3aa: ASGLGTSGPYEQY

d_gene: NA
v_gene: TRBV29-1
j_gene: TRBJ1-2
CDR3aa: SVWGGYGYT

d_gene: NA
v_gene: TRBV10-3
j_gene: TRBJ2-7
CDR3aa: AISEEGNPTYEQY

d_gene: NA
v_gene: TRBV29-1
j_gene: TRBJ2-1
CDR3aa: SVEEDTYNEQF

d_gene: NA
v_gene: TRBV20-1
j_gene: TRBJ1-2
CDR3aa: SAGSGYT

d_gene: NA
v_gene: TRBV20-1
j_gene: TRBJ2-5
CDR3aa: SAPRFGWGSTQETQY

d_gene: NA
v_gene: TRBV29-1
j_gene: TRBJ2-5
CDR3aa: SGSSPGRNEQY

d_gene: TRBD2
v_gene: TRBV4-2
j_gene: TRBJ2-7
CDR3aa: ASSLSAGEERQY

d_gene: NA
v_gene: TRBV4-1
j_gene: TRBJ2-7
CDR3aa: ASSQDSVYEQY

d_gene: TRBD2
v_gene: TRBV12-3/TRBV12-4
j_gene: TRBJ2-1
CDR3aa: ASSVAGAAEQF

d_gene: NA
v_gene: TRBV21-1
j_gene: TRBJ1-2
CDR3aa: ASSKKKVDRGSYGYT

d_gene: TRBD1
v_gene: TRBV10-3
j_gene: TRBJ2-7
CDR3aa: ATTGGQGSFEQY

d_gene: NA
v_gene: TRBV10-3
j_gene: TRBJ1-5
CDR3aa: AIRGTEDQPQH

d_gene: NA
v_gene: TRBV4-1
j_gene: TRBJ1-1
CDR3aa: ASSQDLSGSELSEAF

d_gene: TRBD1
v_gene: TRBV2
j_gene: TRBJ1-2
CDR3aa: ASSERTGGGYT

d_gene: TRBD2
v_gene: TRBV6-5
j_gene: TRBJ2-1
CDR3aa: ASSYSPSGHGIGDEQF